The subject of this entry is one TCR beta chain. TCRdb's table, derived via immunoSEQ multiplex PCR, lists solely in-frame clones and lacks some. Of about 50,000 clones listed, more than 85% are singletons. The sample originates from a study of siplizumab effects on memory and regulatory T cells. The germline gives CDR1 SGHAT, CDR2 FQNNGV. Trimming took off 0 bases at V and 4 bases at J, with 7 bases between the two ends. The CDR3 totals 13 residues. The chain links TRBV11-2 to TRBJ2-7; D is unclear. The TCR sequence derives from a human donor in good health. The source material was CD8+ T cells sorted from blood. In DNA, the CDR3 is TGTGCCAGCAGCTTAGAGGGCGGTTACGAGCAGTACTTC. This encodes CASSLEGGYEQYF.